This T cell receptor (beta chain) was recovered during a study of T cell repertoires in cytomegalovirus infection. At the level of the study: Public TCR beta signatures provided an indication of both CMV infection and a matching HLA type.

Note on this clonotype: Its antigen is unidentified.

Using its own MiXCR run on the reads, TCRdb lists one record per CDR3 protein. The table includes hundreds of thousands of distinct CDR3 sequences, roughly 26% detected once. General study points: HLA-C-restricted TCR beta clonotypes specific for CMV led the ex vivo response. Accumulated public TCR beta family frequency recognized individuals carrying CMV together with the relevant HLA.

V lost 4 bases, J lost 6 bases, and 12 bases lay in between. Germline assignment: CDR1 SEHNR and CDR2 FQNEAQ (reference sequence). The CDR3 length is 14 residues. The sequence came from a human donor in good health (CMV status not recorded). Some clones in this sample may be carry-over from other donors' samples. Sequencing was carried out using CD8+ T cells from PBMCs. V gene TRBV7-9 combines with J gene TRBJ2-2; D may be TRBD1 (5 bases). The CDR3 loop is CASSSSGLAGELFF. The CDR3 region has the DNA TGTGCCAGCAGCTCGTCAGGGTTAGCCGGGGAGCTGTTTTTT. Looking up the rest from reference TRBV7-9 and TRBJ2-2 gives the full variable domain: DTGVSQNPRHKITKRGQNVTFRCDPISEHNRLYWYRQTLGQGPEFLTYFQNEAQLEKSRLLSDRFSAERPKGSFSTLEIQRTEQGDSAMYLCASSSSGLAGELFFGEGSRLTVL.